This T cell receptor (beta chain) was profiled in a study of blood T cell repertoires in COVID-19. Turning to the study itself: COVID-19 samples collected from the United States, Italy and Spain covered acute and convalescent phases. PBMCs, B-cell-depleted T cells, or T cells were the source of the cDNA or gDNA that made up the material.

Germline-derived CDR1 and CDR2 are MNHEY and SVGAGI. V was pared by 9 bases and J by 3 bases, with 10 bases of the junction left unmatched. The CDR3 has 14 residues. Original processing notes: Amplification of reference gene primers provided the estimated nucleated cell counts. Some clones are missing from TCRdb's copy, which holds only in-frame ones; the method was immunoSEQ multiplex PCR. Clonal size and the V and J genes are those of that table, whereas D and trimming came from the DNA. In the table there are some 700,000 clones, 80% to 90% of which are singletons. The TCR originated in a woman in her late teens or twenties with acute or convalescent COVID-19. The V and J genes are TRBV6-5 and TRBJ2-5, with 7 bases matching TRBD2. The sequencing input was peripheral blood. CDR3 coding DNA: TGTGCCAGTACCGGGACTACGGTTAAAGAGACCCAGTACTTC. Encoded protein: CASTGTTVKETQYF.